This T cell receptor beta chain derives from a study of beta chain features in type 1 diabetes. Turning to the study itself: Taken together, all samples contributed around 100,000,000 examined sorted cells. Study results and limitations: Junctions at VDJ sites from type 1 diabetes patients had fewer insertions and more deletions.

The CDR3 consists of 15 residues. Deletions cut 5 bases from V and 2 bases from J, with 13 bases between. Germline V lookup: CDR1 MNHNY, CDR2 SVGAGI (reference sequence). Of the isolated RNA, all was reverse transcribed, and so the sequenced material was expressed TCRB transcripts. Average read counts of stem cell-like memory T cell samples were approximately 1 million. TCRdb keeps only in-frame clones here, not all; method: immunoSEQ multiplex PCR. The sample lists under 90,000 clones, under 35% occurring once. This clone was counted between two and nine times. The target antigen is unknown. Sequenced input: stem cell memory CD4+ T cells from blood. The TCR sequence derives from a young woman in good health. The chain couples TRBV6-6 to TRBJ1-5; perhaps TRBD1 as D (5 bases). DNA of the CDR3: TGTGCCAGCAGTCCCGGGGGTCTGGGCAATCAGCCCCAGCATTTT. Translating gives CASSPGGLGNQPQHF.